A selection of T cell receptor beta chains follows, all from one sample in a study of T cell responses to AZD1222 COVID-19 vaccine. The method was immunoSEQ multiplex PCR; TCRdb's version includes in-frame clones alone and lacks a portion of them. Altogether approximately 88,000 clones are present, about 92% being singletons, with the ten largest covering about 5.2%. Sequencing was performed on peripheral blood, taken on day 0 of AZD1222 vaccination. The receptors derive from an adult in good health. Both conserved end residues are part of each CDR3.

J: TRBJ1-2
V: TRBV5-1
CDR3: CASSPGQGEGYTF

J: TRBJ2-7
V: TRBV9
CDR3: CASSVVSSGRHGEQYF

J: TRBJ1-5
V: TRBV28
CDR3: CASNFGTAQRPQHF

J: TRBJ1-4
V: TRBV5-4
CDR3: CASSLGRNYEKLFF

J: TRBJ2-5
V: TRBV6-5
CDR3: CASRRERERETQYF

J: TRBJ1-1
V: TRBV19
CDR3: CASSIDGVEAFF

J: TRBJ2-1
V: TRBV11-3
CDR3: CASSAGLNNEQFF

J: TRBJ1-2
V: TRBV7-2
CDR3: CASSLNYGYTF

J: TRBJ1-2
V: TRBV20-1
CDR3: CSEGGYGYTF

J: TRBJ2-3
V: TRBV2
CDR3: CASSEAGTQADTQYF

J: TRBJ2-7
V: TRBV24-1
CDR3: CATSDGEGGTYEQYF

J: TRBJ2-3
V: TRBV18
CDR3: CASSPNSGASTDTQYF

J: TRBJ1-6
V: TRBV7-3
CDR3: CASSLDSTNSPLHF

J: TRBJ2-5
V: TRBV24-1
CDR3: CATSDYKHRGLQETQYF

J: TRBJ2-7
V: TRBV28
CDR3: CASSLYRQGYEQYF

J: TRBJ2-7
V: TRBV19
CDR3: CASSHGTGFYEQYF

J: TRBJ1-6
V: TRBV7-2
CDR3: CASNQKYNSPLHF

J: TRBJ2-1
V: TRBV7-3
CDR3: CASSRRTGAHNEQFF

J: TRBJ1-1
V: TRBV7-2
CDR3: CASSVQLRTGAFF

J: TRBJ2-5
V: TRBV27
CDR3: CASSFGQLGGGTQYF

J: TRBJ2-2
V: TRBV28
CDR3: CASSSGQGFLGLFF

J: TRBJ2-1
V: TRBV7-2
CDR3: CASSLVGQTGEQFF